This TCR beta chain was documented in a study of cytomegalovirus exposure and HLA in healthy donors. Study-level points and caveats: In most subjects, TCR beta sequences reportedly gave accurate predictions of HLA-A and HLA-B alleles. Most TCR sequences were rare, but some public TCRs occurred in many donors. Sequence variants that were highly shared formed a cluster that was likely a sequencing artifact. Later on, a genetic analysis was performed. It linked a missense variant in DCLRE1C with V- and J-gene trimming of TCR beta.

Use of 60 Vbeta and 13 Jbeta primers characterized the PCR. Sequencing was performed with immunoSEQ multiplex PCR; in TCRdb, only in-frame clones are kept and a portion is missing. The data contain roughly 200,000 clones, 80% of them singletons. Comments on this clone: Antigen: not known.

Sequencing used PBMCs. The clonotype originates from a middle-aged man in good health and CMV-seronegative.

CDR3 sequence reads: CSVQGPLGSEAFF. DNA of the CDR3: TGCAGCGTTCAGGGCCCTTTGGGGTCTGAAGCTTTCTTT. This chain uses TRBV29-1 with TRBJ1-1; maybe TRBD1 (5 bases). This CDR3 has 13 amino acids. Trimming stripped 5 bases from V and 6 bases from J, with 16 bases between. Germline assignment: CDR1 SQVTM and CDR2 ANQGSEA.